The 6 T cell receptor beta chains in this list originate from one sample, sequenced in a study of PD-1 blockade in classical Hodgkin lymphoma. Every patient had relapsed following autologous stem cell transplantation, and cohorts differed in brentuximab vedotin exposure. Some clones are missing from TCRdb's copy, which holds only in-frame ones; the method was immunoSEQ multiplex PCR. Of nearly 60,000 clones in the sample, approximately 90% were seen once. The sample here was peripheral blood mononuclear cells (PBMCs), taken before the second cycle of nivolumab. These receptors were obtained from a human donor with classical Hodgkin lymphoma.

The V gene is TRBV14, the J gene TRBJ1-1; D may be TRBD1 (5 bases). V lost 1 base and J lost 0, with 12 bases in between. The CDR3 consists of 16 residues. The germline CDR1 and CDR2 sequences are SGHDN and FVKESK. The CDR3 DNA is TGTGCCAGCAGCCAAGTGGCGGGGACCATGAACACTGAAGCTTTCTTT. Translated, it gives CASSQVAGTMNTEAFF.

V gene TRBV30 combines with J gene TRBJ1-6; D gene uncertain. Between the trimmed V and J ends, which lost 0 bases and 1 base, there was a span of 16 bases. CDR3 size: 18 residues. Germline V gene lookup returns CDR1 GTSNPN and CDR2 SVGIG (reference sequence). The CDR3: CAWSVVVQSDSYNSPLHF. CDR3 nucleotide sequence: TGTGCCTGGAGTGTTGTCGTCCAAAGTGATTCCTATAATTCACCCCTCCACTTT.

The chain has TRBV27 and TRBJ1-1; maybe TRBD1 (5 bases). This CDR3 has 13 amino acids. V was clipped by 6 bases and J by 3 bases, with 11 bases between them. Germline CDR1 is MNHEY and CDR2 is SMNVEV (reference sequence). The chain's CDR3 is CASRGGEDTEAFF. The CDR3 DNA is TGTGCCAGCAGGGGGGGTGAAGACACTGAAGCTTTCTTT.

The chain links TRBV28 to TRBJ1-3, with D possibly matching TRBD1 (6 bases). The V and J ends lost 2 bases and 4 bases respectively, with 12 bases between them. This CDR3 comprises 15 residues. Germline CDR1 is MDHEN and CDR2 is SYDVKM. In nucleotides, the CDR3 is TGTGCCAGCAGTTTACCCGACAGGATGGGAAACACCATATATTTT. Translating gives CASSLPDRMGNTIYF.

This sequence joins TRBV27 and TRBJ1-6, with D perhaps matching TRBD1 (5 bases). This CDR3 comprises 16 residues. V lost 1 base and J lost 4, with 11 bases in between. From germline, CDR1 is MNHEY and CDR2 SMNVEV (reference sequence). The CDR3 nucleotides read TGTGCCAGCAGTTTATTCGGGGCAGATTATAATTCACCCCTCCACTTT. Encoded protein: CASSLFGADYNSPLHF.

V is TRBV19 and J is TRBJ1-1, with TRBD1 matching 10 bases. J lost 3 bases, V lost 4 bases, and 8 bases had no gene match. This CDR3 has 16 amino acids. Per the germline V gene, CDR1 is LNHDA and CDR2 is SQIVND (reference sequence). CDR3 region: CASSNPRTGGDTEAFF. In DNA, the CDR3 is TGTGCCAGTAGTAATCCTCGGACAGGGGGGGACACTGAAGCTTTCTTT. The entire variable domain, with the rest obtained from reference TRBV19 and TRBJ1-1, is as follows: DGGITQSPKYLFRKEGQNVTLSCEQNLNHDAMYWYRQDPGQGLRLIYYSQIVNDFQKGDIAEGYSVSREKKESFPLTVTSAQKNPTAFYLCASSNPRTGGDTEAFFGQGTRLTVV.